The rows below give T cell receptor beta chains drawn from one sample of a study of blood T cell repertoires in COVID-19. Clones were read by immunoSEQ multiplex PCR, and TCRdb kept only the in-frame ones, dropping some. This sample carries roughly 120,000 clones, around 90% of them seen once, and the ten largest clones take less than 4%. Sequences were obtained from peripheral blood. The receptors come from a woman in her forties or fifties with acute or convalescent COVID-19. Each CDR3 is given with its conserved first and last residue. D genes are given only for firm matches. Clone size is not always given. Where it is, it says once, few, many or a class for expanded clones.

d_call	v_call	j_call	clone_size	cdr3_nt	cdr3_aa
NA	TRBV3-1/TRBV3-2	TRBJ2-7	NA	TGTGCCAGCAGCCAAGTGGGAGGCTACGAGCAGTACTTC	CASSQVGGYEQYF
TRBD1	TRBV6-5	TRBJ2-7	NA	TGTGCCAGCACTCCCCGGACAGGGAACCCCTACGAGCAGTACTTC	CASTPRTGNPYEQYF
NA	TRBV6-5	TRBJ2-3	NA	TGTGCCAGCAGTCAGACAGATACGCAGTATTTT	CASSQTDTQYF
TRBD1	TRBV19	TRBJ2-7	NA	TGTGCCAGTAGTATCCGGACAGGGAGCTCCTACGAGCAGTACTTC	CASSIRTGSSYEQYF
TRBD2	TRBV10-2	TRBJ2-5	NA	TGCGCCAGCAGTGAGAGGACTAGCGGAGGCGGACAAGAGACCCAGTACTTC	CASSERTSGGGQETQYF
TRBD2	TRBV6-2/TRBV6-3	TRBJ2-7	NA	TGTGCCAGCAGTTCATCTAGCGGGAGGGCTAGGGAGCAGTACTTC	CASSSSSGRAREQYF
TRBD2	TRBV2	TRBJ2-2	NA	TGTGCCAGCAAGGCGGGGGTGAACACCGGGGAGCTGTTTTTT	CASKAGVNTGELFF
TRBD1	TRBV18	TRBJ2-1	few	TGTGCCAGCTCCCCCCAGGTACAGGGGGCAAGGAATGAGCAGTTCTTC	CASSPQVQGARNEQFF
NA	TRBV6-5	TRBJ1-1	NA	TGTGCCAGCAGTTACTCGACCAGGGGTTGGGGCACTGAAGCTTTCTTT	CASSYSTRGWGTEAFF
NA	TRBV5-5	TRBJ1-5	NA	TGTGCCAGCAGCACGCAGGTACTGGAGCCCCAGCATTTT	CASSTQVLEPQHF
NA	TRBV28	TRBJ1-1	NA	TGTGCCGCCGCGGGGTCCATCACTGAAGCTTTCTTT	CAAAGSITEAFF
NA	TRBV21-1	TRBJ2-5	NA	TGTGCCAGCAGCAAAGTCATCGATCACCCGATCAGGGGCGGGGGGCGAGAGACCCAGTACTTC	CASSKVIDHPIRGGGRETQYF
TRBD1	TRBV5-4	TRBJ1-5	NA	TGTGCCAGCAGCTTAAGGGACAGGGGGAATCAGCCCCAGCATTTT	CASSLRDRGNQPQHF
NA	TRBV2	TRBJ2-3	NA	TGTGCCAGCAGTGAGGATAGCGGCACAGATACGCAGTATTTT	CASSEDSGTDTQYF
NA	TRBV6-5	TRBJ2-3	NA	TGTGCCAGCAGTTACTCGAGTCAGGGGACAGATACGCAGTATTTT	CASSYSSQGTDTQYF
NA	TRBV19	TRBJ1-6	few	TGTGCCAGTAGTGAAGGGGGTTACGGTAATTCACCCCTCCACTTT	CASSEGGYGNSPLHF
TRBD2	TRBV10-3	TRBJ2-1	NA	TGTGCCATCAGTGAACCGACTAGCGGAAGTACAAATGAGCAGTTCTTC	CAISEPTSGSTNEQFF
TRBD2	TRBV7-9	TRBJ2-2	once	TGTGCCAGCAGCTCGCCTCTAGCGGGGACGAACACCGGGGAGCTGTTTTTT	CASSSPLAGTNTGELFF
TRBD1	TRBV10-2	TRBJ2-2	NA	TGCGCCAGCAGGGACAGGGGAACCGGGGAGCTGTTTTTT	CASRDRGTGELFF
TRBD2	TRBV18	TRBJ2-1	NA	TGTGCCAGCTCACCTAGCGGGAATGAGCAGTTCTTC	CASSPSGNEQFF
NA	TRBV5-5	TRBJ1-5	NA	TGTGCCAGCAGCTTGGTGGGGCACCAGCCCCAGCATTTT	CASSLVGHQPQHF
NA	TRBV28	TRBJ1-4	NA	TGTGCCAGCAGGCCCCGGTCAACTAGGGCTGGAAAACTGTTTTTT	CASRPRSTRAGKLFF
TRBD1	TRBV5-1	TRBJ2-5	NA	TGCGCCAGCAGCTCGACGACAGGGATGGAGACCCAGTACTTC	CASSSTTGMETQYF
NA	TRBV27	TRBJ1-2	NA	TGTGCCAGCGGAGTTCACTATGGCTACACCTTC	CASGVHYGYTF
TRBD2	TRBV27	TRBJ2-1	few	TGTGCCAGCAGTCCTAGGACTAGCGGGATAAGTAATGAGCAGTTCTTC	CASSPRTSGISNEQFF
NA	TRBV11-2	TRBJ2-1	once	TGTGCCAGCAGCTTAGATCGTTTGCGGTTCTCCTACAATGAGCAGTTCTTC	CASSLDRLRFSYNEQFF
NA	TRBV2	TRBJ1-3	NA	TGTGCCAGCAGTAGGGGGTTAGGAAACACCATATATTTT	CASSRGLGNTIYF
NA	TRBV5-1	TRBJ1-1	NA	TGCGCCAGCAGTTTTAACGCCGCGGGGGGCACGAACACTGAAGCTTTCTTT	CASSFNAAGGTNTEAFF
TRBD2	TRBV14	TRBJ2-3	NA	TGTGCCAGCAGCCTACTAGCGGGAGGTGGGACAGATACGCAGTATTTT	CASSLLAGGGTDTQYF
TRBD1	TRBV27	TRBJ2-5	once	TGTGCCAGCAGTCCAGGGGACAGCAGACAAGAGACCCAGTACTTC	CASSPGDSRQETQYF
NA	TRBV7-9	TRBJ1-1	NA	TGTGCCAGCAGCTACTTCGGGGGGGACACTGAAGCTTTCTTT	CASSYFGGDTEAFF
NA	TRBV3-1/TRBV3-2	TRBJ1-1	NA	TGTGCCAGCAGCAGGAGAGACAGGGAAGCTTTCTTT	CASSRRDREAFF
NA	TRBV7-9	TRBJ2-2	NA	TGTGCCAGCAGCTTAGGGGGGCGCAACACCGGGGAGCTGTTTTTT	CASSLGGRNTGELFF
NA	TRBV19	TRBJ2-2	NA	TGTGCCTCTCAGGACAGACCTCTCACCGGGGAGCTGTTTTTT	CASQDRPLTGELFF
TRBD2	TRBV4-2	TRBJ2-7	NA	TGTGCCAGCAGCCCTAGCGGGTACGAGCAGTACTTC	CASSPSGYEQYF
NA	TRBV19	TRBJ2-4	NA	TGTGCCAGTAGTATGCTTACCACCGAGTTCCGAAACATTCAGTACTTC	CASSMLTTEFRNIQYF
NA	TRBV7-9	TRBJ2-2	once	TGTGCCAGCAGCTTAGTCGGGGACTCCACCGGGGAGCTGTTTTTT	CASSLVGDSTGELFF
NA	TRBV6-5	TRBJ1-3	NA	TGTGCCAGCAGGACCAGGGTCTCTGGAAACACCATATATTTT	CASRTRVSGNTIYF
TRBD2	TRBV12-3/TRBV12-4	TRBJ2-1	NA	TGTGCCAGCATCCAAGCGGGGGGAGAGCAGTTCTTC	CASIQAGGEQFF
NA	TRBV30	TRBJ1-5	once	TGTGCCTGGAGTGTAGCGGGGGGTAAGGGACAGCCCCAGCATTTT	CAWSVAGGKGQPQHF
TRBD1	TRBV27	TRBJ1-4	NA	TGTGCCAGCAACAGGGGGCCCAATGAAAAACTGTTTTTT	CASNRGPNEKLFF
TRBD2	TRBV11-2	TRBJ2-5	NA	TGTGCCAGCAGCCCCGGGGGCGGTAGCGGGAGCATCGAGACCCAGTACTTC	CASSPGGGSGSIETQYF
TRBD2	TRBV18	TRBJ2-1	NA	TGTGCCAGCTCACCACTTACCGTCTTGGGGGGGTACAATGAGCAGTTCTTC	CASSPLTVLGGYNEQFF
NA	TRBV5-1	TRBJ1-1	NA	TGCGCCAGCAGCTTGGACGGCGGTGGGTTAGGGGCCCCTTCGGCTTTCTTT	CASSLDGGGLGAPSAFF
NA	TRBV7-7	TRBJ2-1	NA	TGTGCCAGCAGCTTCGACACGTACAATGAGCAGTTCTTC	CASSFDTYNEQFF
TRBD1	TRBV7-9	TRBJ2-5	NA	TGTGCCAGCAGCATTCCGGGACAGGGGGTGGGAGAGACCCAGTACTTC	CASSIPGQGVGETQYF
NA	TRBV29-1	TRBJ2-3	few	TGCAGCGTCCGAAGGGGAAATACAGATACGCAGTATTTT	CSVRRGNTDTQYF
TRBD1	TRBV16	TRBJ2-7	NA	TGTGCCAGCAGCATCCACAGGGGGAGAACCTACGAGCAGTACTTC	CASSIHRGRTYEQYF
TRBD1	TRBV6-5	TRBJ2-2	NA	TGTGCCAGCAGGGCGGACAGGGTTAGGGAGCTGTTTTTT	CASRADRVRELFF
NA	TRBV7-9	TRBJ2-3	NA	TGTGCCAGCAGCTTCGAGCGGCTCACAGATACGCAGTATTTT	CASSFERLTDTQYF
TRBD1	TRBV5-1	TRBJ1-3	NA	TGCGCCAGCAGCGGGGGGACAGGGGCCCGAAACACCATATATTTT	CASSGGTGARNTIYF
NA	TRBV9	TRBJ2-1	NA	TGTGCCAGCAGCGTGAAGGGGTGGGATGAGCAGTTCTTC	CASSVKGWDEQFF
TRBD1	TRBV19	TRBJ2-2	NA	TGTGCCAGTAGTTCCTCCAGGACAGGGGTAAACACCGGGGAGCTGTTTTTT	CASSSSRTGVNTGELFF
NA	TRBV3-1/TRBV3-2	TRBJ2-5	NA	TGTGCCAGTAGCGTCGTTGGCACCCAAGAGACCCAGTACTTC	CASSVVGTQETQYF